This T cell receptor beta chain comes out of a study of cytomegalovirus exposure and HLA in healthy donors. Per germline, CDR1 MNHEY and CDR2 SVGAGI. The CDR3 contains 14 residues. PCR used 60 Vbeta primers and 13 Jbeta primers. Libraries were prepared by immunoSEQ multiplex PCR; TCRdb keeps only in-frame clonotypes and omits some of them. The listing contains 50,000 or so clones. Remarks on this clone: Its target is unknown. Relative to the germline gene, one junction end is altered; a read error may explain this. Additional DNA sequences in this sample encode the identical CDR3.

Study observations and caveats: Presence/absence analyses rested on an assumption that sequencing depth was roughly uniform across donors. Earlier analysis looked at TCR beta V segments, and most were productive about 87% or about 30% of the time. Prediction of most subjects' HLA-A and HLA-B alleles by TCR beta sequences was reportedly accurate. Reportedly, fewer N-insertions than the approximately 700-donor mean appeared in an Asian-associated ancestry cluster in a later analysis.

The chain joins TRBV6-5 to TRBJ1-6; TRBD1 matches at 9 bases. The source of this sequence is a middle-aged woman in good health and CMV-seronegative. Sequenced: PBMCs. The CDR3 nucleotides read TGTGCCAGCAGTGCCGGGACAGGGCGGTCACCCCTACACTTT. This codes for CASSAGTGRSPLHF.